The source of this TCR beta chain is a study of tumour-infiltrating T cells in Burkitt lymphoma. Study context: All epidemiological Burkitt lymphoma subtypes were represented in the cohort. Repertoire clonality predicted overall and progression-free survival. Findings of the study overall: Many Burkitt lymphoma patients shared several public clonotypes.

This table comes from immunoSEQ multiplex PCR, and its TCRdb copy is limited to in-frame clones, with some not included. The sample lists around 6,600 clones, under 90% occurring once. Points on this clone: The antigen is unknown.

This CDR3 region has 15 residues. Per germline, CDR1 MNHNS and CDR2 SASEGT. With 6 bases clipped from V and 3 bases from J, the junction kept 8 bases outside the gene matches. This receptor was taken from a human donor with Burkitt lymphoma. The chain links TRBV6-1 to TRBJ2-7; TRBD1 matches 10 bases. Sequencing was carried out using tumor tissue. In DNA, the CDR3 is TGTGCCAGCAGCGTCGGGACAGGGGTCTACTACGAGCAGTACTTC. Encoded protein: CASSVGTGVYYEQYF.